Shown below are 18 T cell receptor beta chains from a single sample sequenced in a study of blood T cell repertoires in COVID-19. Generated by immunoSEQ multiplex PCR, the TCRdb table keeps only in-frame clones and is missing some. The sample holds 270,000 or so clones, more than 75% seen once. The sequenced sample consisted of PBMCs or T cells enriched from blood (not recorded which). Receptor source: a woman aged 40 to 50 with acute COVID-19.

This sequence joins TRBV10-1 and TRBJ2-5, with 7 bases matching TRBD2. The junction had 10 bases not matched to a gene; V was cut back by 3 bases and J by 3 bases. The CDR3 runs 16 residues. Per the germline V gene, CDR1 is WNHNN and CDR2 is SYGVQD (reference sequence). The DNA for the CDR3 is TGCGCCAGCAGTGACCAACGGGGAGGGGAGGAAGAGACCCAGTACTTC. Translating gives CASSDQRGGEEETQYF.

The V gene is TRBV9, the J gene TRBJ2-1; 8 nucleotides line up with TRBD2. Germline V lookup: CDR1 SGDLS, CDR2 YYNGEE. CDR3 length: 17 residues. V gave up 0 bases and J gave up 4 bases; unmatched junction bases: 9. CDR3 in amino acids: CASSVGDSGAPYNEQFF. CDR3 in DNA: TGTGCCAGCAGCGTAGGGGATAGCGGGGCCCCTTACAATGAGCAGTTCTTC.

The genes are TRBV2 and TRBJ2-3, with TRBD2 identical over 10 bases. Germline CDR1 and CDR2: SNHLY and FYNNEI. The CDR3 spans 13 residues. V was clipped by 9 bases and J by 6 bases; unmatched bases: 6. The CDR3 DNA follows: TGTGCCAGACCGGGACTAGCGAGGGATACGCAGTATTTT. Encoded protein: CARPGLARDTQYF. The full variable domain, in which reference TRBV2 and TRBJ2-3 provide the parts outside the CDR3, is EPEVTQTPSHQVTQMGQEVILRCVPISNHLYFYWYRQILGQKVEFLVSFYNNEISEKSEIFDDQFSVERPDGSNFTLKIRSTKLEDSAMYFCARPGLARDTQYFGPGTRLTVL.

The chain couples TRBV6-5 to TRBJ1-2, with D unresolved. CDR3 size: 15 residues. Germline loops: CDR1 MNHEY, CDR2 SVGAGI. Trimming pared 2 bases from V and 4 bases from J, leaving 14 bases between. CDR3 sequence: CASSYGQEYFYGYTF. CDR3 DNA: TGTGCCAGCAGTTACGGGCAAGAATACTTCTATGGCTACACCTTC.

The V gene is TRBV27, the J gene TRBJ1-5; D possibly corresponds to TRBD1 (6 bases). The CDR3 has 16 amino acids. The V gene lost 6 bases and the J gene lost 3 bases, with 18 bases spanning the gap. CDR1 and CDR2 from the germline V gene are MNHEY and SMNVEV (reference sequence). CDR3 sequence (DNA): TGTGCCAGCAGACCAGCGGACGGACAGTTCAATCAGCCCCAGCATTTT. It translates to CASRPADGQFNQPQHF.

The chain has TRBV3-1 (or the pseudogene TRBV3-2) and TRBJ1-2; TRBD1 matches 8 bases. Germline V CDR1 and CDR2: LGHDT, YNNKEL (reference sequence). CDR3 length: 14 amino acids. Unmatched junction bases numbered 6, after V lost 5 bases and J lost 4 bases. CDR3 sequence (DNA): TGTGCCAGCAGCGGACAGGGTATGGGCTATGGCTACACCTTC. It is translated as CASSGQGMGYGYTF.

V gene TRBV3-1 (or the pseudogene TRBV3-2) combines with J gene TRBJ2-2, with 13 bases matching TRBD2. The V gene end was trimmed by 1 base and the J gene end by 6 bases; junction bases not matched to a gene: 5. CDR3 length: 17 residues. Germline CDR1 and CDR2: LGHDT and YNNKEL (reference sequence). The CDR3 spells CASSQGGLAGVAGELFF. CDR3 DNA sequence: TGTGCCAGCAGCCAAGGCGGACTAGCGGGAGTCGCCGGGGAGCTGTTTTTT.

Only one count was recorded for this clone. The chain is built from TRBV11-2 and TRBJ1-2; 7 bases align to TRBD1. The V and J ends lost 6 bases and 5 bases, in that order; junction bases with no gene match: 18. This CDR3 comprises 17 residues. Germline assignment: CDR1 SGHAT and CDR2 FQNNGV. The CDR3 here is CASRKTSATGRYYGYTF. CDR3 in DNA: TGTGCCAGCAGAAAAACCAGTGCGACAGGGAGATATTATGGCTACACCTTC.

The chain combines TRBV7-9 with TRBJ1-1; D is possibly TRBD1 (6 bases). Germline CDR1 SEHNR, CDR2 FQNEAQ (reference sequence). The CDR3 is 17 residues long. The ends were cut back, 1 base at V and 7 bases at J, with 22 bases in the middle. For the CDR3, the DNA is TGTGCCAGCAGCTTAGGTGAGGGAGGGGGGCGCGAGGATGAAGCTTTCTTT. Translation: CASSLGEGGGREDEAFF.

The chain carries TRBV30 and TRBJ1-6, with TRBD1 matching over 7 bases. CDR1 and CDR2 (germline): GTSNPN, SVGIG (reference sequence). Losses at the gene ends were 4 bases for V and 6 bases for J; bases not matched to a gene: 12. CDR3 length equals 16 residues. The CDR3 region is CAWTREGAGRNSPLHF. CDR3 nucleotide sequence: TGTGCCTGGACCAGAGAGGGGGCAGGCCGTAATTCACCCCTCCACTTT.

This chain uses TRBV28 with TRBJ2-7, with D tentatively TRBD2 (5 bases). CDR3 size: 14 residues. Germline assignment: CDR1 MDHEN and CDR2 SYDVKM. The germline V and J ends were trimmed by 6 bases and 0 bases, with 12 bases remaining between them. In nucleotides, the CDR3 is TGTGCCAGCAGGGCGGGTCTCAGCTCCTACGAGCAGTACTTC. Amino acid sequence: CASRAGLSSYEQYF. Variable domain in full (rest from reference TRBV28 and TRBJ2-7): DVKVTQSSRYLVKRTGEKVFLECVQDMDHENMFWYRQDPGLGLRLIYFSYDVKMKEKGDIPEGYSVSREKKERFSLILESASTNQTSMYLCASRAGLSSYEQYFGPGTRLTVT.

The chain combines TRBV19 with TRBJ2-1; the match to TRBD2 covers 8 bases. This CDR3 is 16 amino acids long. Germline V gene sequence: CDR1 LNHDA, CDR2 SQIVND (reference sequence). V shed 4 bases, J shed 4 bases, and the junction held 9 bases outside the gene matches. The CDR3, as DNA: TGTGCCAGTAGTACAGGACTAGCCTCCCGTTACAATGAGCAGTTCTTC. Amino acid sequence: CASSTGLASRYNEQFF.

The sample holds one count of this clone. For the CDR3, the DNA is TGTGCCAGCAGGGCGGGACAGGGGCTCTATGGCTACACCTTC. It codes for CASRAGQGLYGYTF. The chain is built from TRBV6-5 and TRBJ1-2, with TRBD1 identical over 10 bases. J gave up 4 bases and V 6 bases, and 5 bases lay outside the gene matches. Germline V gene data show CDR1 as MNHEY and CDR2 as SVGAGI. CDR3 length equals 14 residues.

The rearrangement links TRBV7-3 to TRBJ1-2, with 9 bases that match TRBD1. The CDR3 has 13 amino acids. Per germline, CDR1 SGHTA and CDR2 FQGTGA. Trimming removed 5 bases from V and 4 bases from J; junction bases left unmatched: 2. CDR3 loop: CASSADRGYGYTF. As DNA, the CDR3 is TGTGCCAGCAGCGCGGACAGGGGCTATGGCTACACCTTC.

This clone appeared a single time. The J gene is TRBJ2-5, the V gene TRBV6-5; 10 positions match TRBD1. Germline V gives CDR1 MNHEY, CDR2 SVGAGI. The CDR3 extends over 13 amino acids. As DNA, the CDR3 is TGTGCGTCCCGGCGGACAGGGGGTGAGACCCAGTACTTC. Its translation is CASRRTGGETQYF.

The chain is built from TRBV7-2 and TRBJ2-5; TRBD2 matches 12 bases. This CDR3 is built from 16 residues. Germline V lookup: CDR1 SGHTA, CDR2 FQGNSA. V lost 4 bases and J lost 3; bases outside the gene matches: 6. The chain's CDR3 is CASSSFGLAGKETQYF. The CDR3 DNA sequence: TGTGCCAGCAGCTCTTTCGGACTAGCGGGGAAAGAGACCCAGTACTTC. The full variable domain, rest sourced from reference TRBV7-2 and TRBJ2-5, is GAGVSQSPSNKVTEKGKDVELRCDPISGHTALYWYRQSLGQGLEFLIYFQGNSAPDKSGLPSDRFSAERTGGSVSTLTIQRTQQEDSAVYLCASSSFGLAGKETQYFGPGTRLLVL.

This clone came up once. The chain uses TRBV27 and TRBJ1-1, with D possibly TRBD1 on 6 matching bases. Germline values: CDR1 MNHEY, CDR2 SMNVEV (reference sequence). The CDR3 totals 15 residues. V gave up 5 bases and J gave up 1 base, with 14 bases separating them. CDR3 amino acids: CASSGGGHSNTEAFF. In nucleotides, the CDR3 is TGTGCCAGCAGTGGGGGGGGACATTCGAACACTGAAGCTTTCTTT.

The gene calls are TRBV7-2 and TRBJ2-2, with a weak D call TRBD2 (7 bases). The V end was cut by 10 bases, the J end by 5 bases, with 17 bases between. The CDR3 loop spans 14 amino acids. The germline gives CDR1 SGHTA, CDR2 FQGNSA. In DNA, the CDR3 is TGTGCCACGACTGGGGGGGCCGGTACCGGGGAGCTGTTTTTT. This translates into CATTGGAGTGELFF.